The 27 T cell receptor beta chains below all came from one sample that was sequenced in a study of response to subunit inactivated influenza vaccine. TCRdb fed the RT-PCR reads into MiXCR, producing one record per CDR3 protein. The data show over 650,000 distinct CDR3 sequences, with approximately 17% seen just once and 11% held by the top ten. Here the sequenced sample was PBMCs from blood, taken roughly 5 days after vaccination. Every receptor here comes from a man in his fifties who received an inactivated influenza vaccine.

About this clonotype: A much larger clone lies one base from this, so it may be a read error. V is TRBV9 and J is TRBJ2-1; D is unresolved. The CDR3 spans 15 residues. V was cut by 0 bases and J by 10 bases, with 17 bases left in between. Looked up from germline, CDR1 is SGDLS and CDR2 is YYNGEE. CDR3 sequence reads: CASSVGESSYPEQFF. The CDR3 DNA reads as TGTGCCAGCAGCGTAGGTGAGAGCTCCTATCCCGAGCAGTTCTTC.

The V and J genes are TRBV7-2 and TRBJ2-3; 14 positions agree with TRBD2. Germline V lookup: CDR1 SGHTA, CDR2 FQGNSA. V gave up 0 bases and J gave up 6 bases; unmatched junction bases: 11. The CDR3 loop spans 19 amino acids. The CDR3 spells CASSLALSGTSGRTDTQYF. CDR3 bases: TGTGCCAGCAGCTTAGCGCTAAGTGGGACTAGCGGGAGAACGGATACGCAGTATTTT.

This chain uses TRBV7-3 with TRBJ2-2; 10 nucleotides align to TRBD1. Trimming took 6 bases from V and 0 from J; bases not matched to a gene: 10. This CDR3 is 18 amino acids long. Looked up from germline, CDR1 is SGHTA and CDR2 is FQGTGA. The CDR3 is CASRGQGPPPANTGELFF. The CDR3 bases are TGTGCCAGCAGGGGACAGGGGCCTCCACCTGCGAACACCGGGGAGCTGTTTTTT.

This chain connects TRBV7-8 to TRBJ2-3; 8 bases align to TRBD2. V trimming: 5 bases; J trimming: 11 bases; junction bases outside the gene matches: 15. The germline CDR1 and CDR2 sequences are SGHVS and FQNEAQ. The CDR3 extends over 15 amino acids. The CDR3: CASSGLLAGEGEQYF. CDR3 DNA: TGTGCCAGCAGCGGCCTTCTAGCGGGTGAGGGTGAGCAGTATTTT.

The chain combines TRBV6-2 or TRBV6-3 with TRBJ2-7; 10 bases are shared with TRBD2. The length of the CDR3 is 16 residues. J lost 4 bases, V lost 2 bases, and 8 bases had no gene match. The germline V gene has CDR1 MNHEY and CDR2 SVGEGT. CDR3 residues: CASSYQLAGTMYEQYF. The CDR3, as DNA: TGTGCCAGCAGTTACCAACTAGCGGGGACGATGTACGAGCAGTACTTC.

This clonotype was detected a few times. The rearrangement joins TRBV10-3 to TRBJ2-5; 9 nucleotides match TRBD1. Germline CDR1 reads ENHRY; CDR2 reads SYGVKD. The CDR3 is 14 residues long. The V gene end was trimmed by 11 bases and the J gene end by 5 bases; junction bases not matched to a gene: 12. CDR3 sequence: CAVKLTGGMETQYF. The DNA of the CDR3 is TGTGCCGTAAAATTGACAGGGGGAATGGAGACCCAGTACTTC.

This clonotype was picked up a small number of times. The chain employs TRBV5-6 and TRBJ2-1; D ambiguous. Germline CDR1 reads SGHDT; CDR2 reads YYEEEE. V lost 1 base and J 10 bases, leaving 12 bases between the germline ends. The CDR3 spans 13 residues. The CDR3 coding sequence is TGTGCCAGCAGCTTGAGCGCCCCGGGCGAGCAGTTCTTC. Residues: CASSLSAPGEQFF.

This chain links TRBV9 with TRBJ2-7; tentative D call: TRBD1 (6 bases). The CDR3 is 15 amino acids. Germline values: CDR1 SGDLS, CDR2 YYNGEE. The ends were cut back, 0 bases at V and 1 base at J, with 11 bases in the middle. CDR3 coding DNA: TGTGCCAGCAGCGTAGCAGGGGCATCTTCCTACGAGCAGTACTTC. Translation: CASSVAGASSYEQYF. Variable domain in full (rest from reference TRBV9 and TRBJ2-7): DSGVTQTPKHLITATGQRVTLRCSPRSGDLSVYWYQQSLDQGLQFLIQYYNGEERAKGNILERFSAQQFPDLHSELNLSSLELGDSALYFCASSVAGASSYEQYFGPGTRLTVT.

V and J are TRBV20-1 and TRBJ2-3; TRBD2 agrees at 14 bases. The length of the CDR3 is 18 residues. Germline loops: CDR1 DFQATT, CDR2 SNEGSKA (reference sequence). The V and J ends lost 6 bases and 0 bases, in that order; junction bases with no gene match: 11. This CDR3 is CSAWTSGRPSFSTDTQYF. Here the CDR3 DNA reads TGCAGTGCGTGGACTAGCGGGAGGCCATCCTTTAGCACAGATACGCAGTATTTT.

A few counts support this clonotype. The V gene is TRBV30, the J gene TRBJ2-3; D is unresolved. CDR3 size: 13 residues. V lost 0 bases to trimming and J lost 2 bases, with 6 bases between them. Germline V CDR1 and CDR2: GTSNPN, SVGIG (reference sequence). The DNA for the CDR3 is TGTGCCTGGAGTGTTTGGACCACAGATACGCAGTATTTT. It specifies CAWSVWTTDTQYF.

The table lists this clonotype with a few counts. The rearrangement uses TRBV20-1 and TRBJ2-1; 7 nucleotides agree with TRBD1. Germline V gives CDR1 DFQATT, CDR2 SNEGSKA (reference sequence). With V trimmed by 5 bases and J by 10 bases, 11 bases remained unmatched. The CDR3 loop spans 13 amino acids. CDR3 loop: CSASKDRVQEQFF. The CDR3 DNA reads TGCAGTGCTTCAAAAGACAGGGTCCAAGAGCAGTTCTTC.

The chain uses TRBV4-3 and TRBJ2-7; D is unclear. Germline CDR1 reads LGHNA; CDR2 reads YSLEER. This CDR3 is 15 amino acids long. The germline V and J ends were trimmed by 3 bases and 0 bases, with 12 bases remaining between them. The DNA of the CDR3 is TGCGCCAGCAGCCAGGGTGTTCACAACTCCTACGAGCAGTACTTC. Encoded protein: CASSQGVHNSYEQYF.

This clonotype was counted between two and nine times. The chain recombines TRBV18 with TRBJ2-2; the D is unclear. There are 13 residues in the CDR3. Trimming left V 4 bases short and J 7 bases short, with 10 bases between. Germline V gene data show CDR1 as KGHSH and CDR2 as LQKENI. CDR3 region: CASSRSSSGELFF. The CDR3 bases are TGTGCCAGCTCACGAAGTTCAAGCGGGGAGCTGTTTTTT.

This chain uses TRBV20-1 with TRBJ2-1; perhaps TRBD1 as D (6 bases). This CDR3 comprises 12 residues. Germline CDR1 reads DFQATT; CDR2 reads SNEGSKA (reference sequence). V shed 5 bases and J shed 6 bases, with 11 bases lying between them. CDR3 sequence (DNA): TGCAGTGCTTCCCCCAGGGGCAATGAGCAGTTCTTC. This encodes CSASPRGNEQFF.

The chain recombines TRBV7-2 with TRBJ1-6; maybe TRBD1 (6 bases). Germline-derived CDR1 and CDR2 are SGHTA and FQGNSA. Between the trimmed V and J ends, which lost 2 bases and 9 bases, there was a span of 11 bases. The length of the CDR3 is 14 residues. CDR3 amino acids: CASSLTDSGSPLHF. The CDR3 DNA reads as TGTGCCAGCAGCTTAACGGACAGCGGTTCACCCCTCCACTTT.

This clonotype was observed a handful of times. The rearrangement uses TRBV7-2 and TRBJ2-7; D is uncertain. Germline V gene data show CDR1 as SGHTA and CDR2 as FQGNSA. The CDR3 runs to 13 residues. The ends were cut back, 3 bases at V and 2 bases at J, with 8 bases in the middle. CDR3 region: CASSLRHTYEQYF. The CDR3 DNA is TGTGCCAGCAGCTTGCGTCACACCTACGAGCAGTACTTC.

The sample holds a few counts of this clonotype. The chain carries TRBV6-2 or TRBV6-3 and TRBJ2-7; TRBD1 matches at 9 bases. This CDR3 is built from 12 residues. V was clipped by 4 bases and J by 9 bases; unmatched bases: 4. Germline V CDR1 and CDR2: MNHEY, SVGEGT. CDR3 protein: CASSWTGEVQYF. CDR3 coding DNA: TGTGCCAGCAGTTGGACAGGGGAGGTGCAGTACTTC.

This rearrangement joins TRBV4-2 to TRBJ2-3; possible D gene TRBD1, 5 bases. V was pared by 0 bases and J by 3 bases, with 19 bases between. The germline gives CDR1 LGHNA, CDR2 YNFKEQ. The CDR3 extends over 18 amino acids. The CDR3 DNA reads as TGTGCCAGCAGCCAAGAATGGCAGGGTGCCCACCAAACAGATACGCAGTATTTT. Residues: CASSQEWQGAHQTDTQYF.

The chain joins TRBV28 to TRBJ2-7, with D perhaps being TRBD1 or TRBD2 (6 bases each). CDR1 is MDHEN and CDR2 is SYDVKM in the germline V gene. Trimming removed 2 bases at V and 6 bases at J, with 11 bases between. This CDR3 region has 13 residues. CDR3 amino acids: CASSLNRGREQYF. The CDR3 DNA sequence: TGTGCCAGCAGTTTAAACCGGGGGCGCGAGCAGTACTTC. The full variable domain, with the rest looked up from reference TRBV28 and TRBJ2-7, is DVKVTQSSRYLVKRTGEKVFLECVQDMDHENMFWYRQDPGLGLRLIYFSYDVKMKEKGDIPEGYSVSREKKERFSLILESASTNQTSMYLCASSLNRGREQYFGPGTRLTVT.

In this sample, this clonotype turned up a few times. This chain uses TRBV24-1 with TRBJ2-5, with D perhaps TRBD1 (6 bases). CDR1 and CDR2 (germline): KGHDR, SFDVKD. The CDR3 sequence is 12 residues long. V was pared by 6 bases and J by 5 bases, with 9 bases between. The CDR3 DNA reads TGTGCCACCAGTCAGGACAGTGAGACCCAGTACTTC. Amino acid sequence: CATSQDSETQYF.

This chain joins TRBV7-8 and TRBJ2-2; 7 positions match TRBD1. In germline, CDR1 is SGHVS, CDR2 FQNEAQ. CDR3 length: 16 residues. The ends lost 5 bases at V and 5 bases at J; junction bases unmatched: 11. This CDR3 reads CASSPGWGTETGELFF. CDR3 coding DNA: TGTGCCAGCAGCCCAGGGTGGGGGACAGAGACCGGGGAGCTGTTTTTT.

This clonotype was picked up a small number of times. The V call is TRBV12-3 or TRBV12-4, the J call TRBJ2-1; 7 bases match TRBD2. V was pared by 6 bases and J by 7 bases, with 9 bases of the junction left unmatched. The CDR3 contains 14 residues. The CDR3 reads CASSGKLARNEQFF. The CDR3 DNA sequence: TGTGCCAGCAGCGGAAAACTAGCGCGGAATGAGCAGTTCTTC.

This clonotype was detected many times. This sequence joins TRBV15 and TRBJ2-7; D remains unclear. Trimming shortened V by 0 bases and J by 4 bases, and 7 bases separated the two germline ends. Germline assignment: CDR1 LNHNV and CDR2 YYDKDF (reference sequence). The CDR3 loop spans 13 amino acids. CDR3 bases: TGTGCCACCAGCAGAGAGGATGCTTACGAGCAGTACTTC. Residues: CATSREDAYEQYF.

This chain connects TRBV20-1 to TRBJ2-7, with a weak D call TRBD1 (6 bases). V lost 6 bases, J lost 7 bases, and 25 bases lay in between. The CDR3 is made up of 15 amino acids. Germline values: CDR1 DFQATT, CDR2 SNEGSKA (reference sequence). The CDR3 is CSATRSGTRGLEQYF. In DNA, the CDR3 is TGCAGTGCCACTCGTTCCGGGACAAGGGGCCTTGAGCAGTACTTC.

The V gene is TRBV5-1, the J gene TRBJ2-1, with a tentative D call TRBD2 (6 bases). The CDR3 is 13 residues long. The V gene lost 3 bases and the J gene lost 4 bases, with 8 bases spanning the gap. The germline V gene has CDR1 SGHRS and CDR2 YFSETQ. CDR3 loop: CASSSREYNEQFF. DNA for the CDR3: TGCGCCAGCAGCTCTCGGGAGTACAATGAGCAGTTCTTC.

This clonotype was counted at least ten times. The chain combines TRBV4-2 with TRBJ2-6; D may be TRBD1 (5 bases). The V and J ends lost 0 bases and 2 bases respectively, with 11 bases between them. Germline-derived CDR1 and CDR2 are LGHNA and YNFKEQ. The CDR3 runs 17 residues. Written as DNA, the CDR3 is TGTGCCAGCAGCCAAGATTGGGGCAGCACTGGGGCCAACGTCCTGACTTTC. As protein: CASSQDWGSTGANVLTF.

The chain carries TRBV6-1 and TRBJ2-7, with D perhaps matching TRBD1 or TRBD2 (5 bases each). V gave up 5 bases and J gave up 4 bases, with 18 bases separating them. CDR3 length equals 15 residues. Germline assignment: CDR1 MNHNS and CDR2 SASEGT. Here the CDR3 reads CASSPGTVRWYEQYF. CDR3 nucleotides: TGTGCCAGCAGTCCAGGGACGGTGAGATGGTACGAGCAGTACTTC.